These 11 T cell receptor beta chains share one sample of origin, sequenced in a study of T-cell reconstitution after alpha-beta-depleted transplantation in children (dated by TCRdb to the mid-2010s). Libraries came from PCR. The instrument given in TCRdb is Illumina HiSeq 2500. To normalize quantification of the TCRbeta repertoire, the TCR libraries were built with molecular barcoding that relied on unique molecular identifiers. TCRdb ran its own pipeline on the public reads, namely fastp trimming at Q25 and MiXCR clone calling, and kept in-frame beta chains. Entries that share a CDR3 protein sequence are merged under the most common genes and DNA. The sample has about 470,000 distinct CDR3 sequences on record, 43% of them singletons. The ten most abundant clones make up 25% to 30% of the sample. Sample treatment or condition, as interpreted from the label and publication: allogeneic hematopoietic cell transplantation with graft depleted of TCRalphabeta T cells and CD19 B cells.

This specimen was PBMCs, taken before TCRalphabeta/CD19-depleted stem cell transplant. These receptors all stem from a girl aged 2-10 years with aplastic anemia, due to receive a stem cell transplant.

CDR3 residues: CASSYARTSGIEQFF. CDR3 in DNA: TGTGCCAGCAGCTATGCCCGGACTAGCGGAATTGAGCAGTTCTTC. The gene calls are TRBV5-8 and TRBJ2-1, with TRBD2 matching over 10 bases. V dropped 3 bases and J dropped 9; count of bases not matched to a gene: 9. This CDR3 is built from 15 residues. From germline, CDR1 is SGHTS and CDR2 YDEGEE. Full variable domain (remainder filled in from reference TRBV5-8 and TRBJ2-1): EAGVTQSPTHLIKTRGQQATLRCSPISGHTSVYWYQQALGLGLQFLLWYDEGEERNRGNFPPRFSGRQFPNYSSELNVNALELEDSALYLCASSYARTSGIEQFFGPGTRLTVL.

The gene calls are TRBV4-1 and TRBJ2-7, with TRBD1 as a possible D gene (6 bases). CDR1 is MGHRA, CDR2 YSYEKL, per germline. The V end lost 0 bases, the J end lost 2 bases, and 14 bases lay between the germline ends. CDR3 size: 16 residues. This CDR3 reads CASSQDIADSTYEQYF. The CDR3, as DNA: TGCGCCAGCAGCCAAGATATTGCGGACAGTACCTACGAGCAGTACTTC.

V usage is TRBV6-9 and J usage is TRBJ2-3, with 10 positions matching TRBD2. V lost 2 bases to trimming and J lost 5 bases; unmatched junction nucleotides: 10. Germline V gives CDR1 MNHGY, CDR2 SVAAGI. The CDR3 is 17 residues long. CDR3 bases: TGTGCCAGCAGTTATGCCTTTCTAGCGGGAGTGGTAGATACGCAGTATTTT. Its translation: CASSYAFLAGVVDTQYF.

The chain joins TRBV20-1 to TRBJ2-7, with a possible D match to TRBD2 (5 bases). The germline gives CDR1 DFQATT, CDR2 SNEGSKA (reference sequence). Trimming left V 3 bases short and J 1 base short, with 13 bases between. There are 14 residues in the CDR3. As DNA, the CDR3 is TGCAGTGCTAGTGCCGTTCGGGAATCCTACGAGCAGTACTTC. Protein: CSASAVRESYEQYF.

This clonotype was found many times. The V call is TRBV3-1, the J call TRBJ2-1; TRBD2 agrees at 15 bases. This CDR3 contains 16 residues. CDR1 and CDR2 (germline): LGHDT, YNNKEL (reference sequence). With V trimmed by 4 bases and J by 4 bases, 2 bases remained unmatched. CDR3 in amino acids: CASSPGLAGGYNEQFF. CDR3 in DNA: TGTGCCAGCAGCCCAGGACTAGCGGGAGGGTACAATGAGCAGTTCTTC.

This clonotype was found many times. J is TRBJ1-5 and V is TRBV20-1; D gene uncertain. This CDR3 is built from 14 residues. V shed 3 bases and J shed 1 base, with 10 bases lying between them. The germline V gene has CDR1 DFQATT and CDR2 SNEGSKA (reference sequence). This CDR3 reads CSASEGSSNQPQHF. CDR3 DNA sequence: TGCAGTGCTAGCGAGGGCTCAAGCAATCAGCCCCAGCATTTT.

This CDR3 reads CAISESLWALGNEQFF. In DNA, the CDR3 is TGTGCCATCAGTGAGTCATTGTGGGCTTTGGGCAATGAGCAGTTCTTC. The chain joins TRBV10-3 to TRBJ2-1, with D uncertain. The V gene's germline CDR1 is ENHRY and CDR2 SYGVKD. There are 16 residues in the CDR3. Trimming took 0 bases from V and 6 from J, leaving 15 bases between them.

The CDR3 is CASSFRISGRRQETQYF. CDR3 DNA: TGTGCCAGCAGCTTCAGAATTAGCGGGAGGAGGCAAGAGACCCAGTACTTC. This sequence joins TRBV7-2 and TRBJ2-5; 10 bases match TRBD2. The germline CDR1 and CDR2 sequences are SGHTA and FQGNSA. The CDR3 runs 17 residues. After removal of 3 bases from V and 2 bases from J, the junction contained 9 bases not matched to a gene.

In its sample, this clonotype was seen many times. This sequence joins TRBV29-1 and TRBJ2-1; 8 nucleotides match TRBD2. Trimming took 7 bases from V and 3 from J; bases not matched to a gene: 11. The CDR3 is 15 amino acids. Germline V gene data show CDR1 as SQVTM and CDR2 as ANQGSEA. CDR3 nucleotide sequence: TGCAGCGCCGACGGGGGGGCCTTCCTCTACAATGAGCAGTTCTTC. This codes for CSADGGAFLYNEQFF.

The chain couples TRBV20-1 to TRBJ2-1, with D perhaps matching TRBD2 (5 bases). This CDR3 is built from 15 residues. V was pared by 2 bases and J by 5 bases, with 16 bases between. Per germline, CDR1 DFQATT and CDR2 SNEGSKA (reference sequence). This CDR3 is CSARSGRALNNEQFF. The CDR3 nucleotides are TGCAGTGCTAGATCCGGGCGGGCACTAAACAATGAGCAGTTCTTC.

The chain has TRBV20-1 and TRBJ2-7; 11 bases are shared with TRBD2. CDR3 length equals 15 residues. Germline CDR1 is DFQATT and CDR2 is SNEGSKA (reference sequence). With V trimmed by 0 bases and J by 4 bases, 5 bases remained unmatched. This CDR3 reads CSARDHPSGRYEQYF. CDR3 DNA: TGCAGTGCTAGAGATCATCCTAGCGGGAGGTACGAGCAGTACTTC.